In this sample, the clone carrying this T cell receptor beta chain turned up many times. What it binds is unknown. MiXCR, applied by TCRdb to the reads, yields one record per CDR3 protein. The sample consists of about 740,000 distinct CDR3 sequences, approximately 34% of them appearing once. The data derive from a study of T cell repertoires in cytomegalovirus infection. Background on the study: Public TCR beta signatures indicated both CMV infection and matching HLA type. Whole-study findings and limits: The response measured ex vivo was dominated by TCR beta clonotypes (HLA-C-restricted and CMV-specific). Based on cumulative public TCR beta family frequency, carriers of CMV plus the relevant HLA were identified.

The germline V gene has CDR1 MNHEY and CDR2 SVGAGI. The CDR3 has 12 amino acids. Trimming removed 2 bases from V and 1 base from J, with 2 bases in between. The sequence came from a human donor in good health (CMV status not recorded). Some clones in this sample may be carry-over from other donors' samples. The sample taken for sequencing was PBMCs. The chain recombines TRBV6-5 with TRBJ1-1; no clear D gene. The CDR3 spells CASSYRNTEAFF. CDR3 sequence (DNA): TGTGCCAGCAGTTACCGGAACACTGAAGCTTTCTTT.